The TCR beta chain described here comes from a study of T cells after yellow fever vaccination. V lost 2 bases to trimming and J lost 0 bases, with 11 bases between them. This CDR3 spans 15 amino acids. The germline V gene has CDR1 MNHNS and CDR2 SASEGT. From the 5' RACE reads, TCRdb called clonotypes with MiXCR, one entry per CDR3 protein. The sample includes about 320,000 distinct CDR3 sequences, about 10% of them seen just once. The starting material was CD4+ T cells sorted from PBMCs, obtained 45 days after the yellow fever booster vaccination. The chain couples TRBV6-1 to TRBJ2-7; D may be TRBD2 (7 bases). This clonotype was obtained from a man between 18 and 35 years old who received the YFV17D yellow fever vaccine. CDR3: CASSERGGVSYEQYF. The DNA of the CDR3 is TGTGCCAGCAGTGAAAGGGGGGGAGTCTCCTACGAGCAGTACTTC.